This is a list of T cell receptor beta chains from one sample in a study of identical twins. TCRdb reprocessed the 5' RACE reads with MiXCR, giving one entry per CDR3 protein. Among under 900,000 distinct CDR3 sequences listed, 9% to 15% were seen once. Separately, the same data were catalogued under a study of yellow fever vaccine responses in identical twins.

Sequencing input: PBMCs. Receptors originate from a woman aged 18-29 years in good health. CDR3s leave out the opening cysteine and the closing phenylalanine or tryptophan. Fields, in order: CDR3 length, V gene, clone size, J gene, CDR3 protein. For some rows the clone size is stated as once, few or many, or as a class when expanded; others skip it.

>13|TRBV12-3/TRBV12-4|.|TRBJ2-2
ASTLVDGLGGELF
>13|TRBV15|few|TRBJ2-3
ATSRDAGWEDTQY
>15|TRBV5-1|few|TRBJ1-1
ASSFLSSGQGNTEAF
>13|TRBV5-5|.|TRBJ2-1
ASSLSGGGINEQF
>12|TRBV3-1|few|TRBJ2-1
ASSPSGPYNEQF
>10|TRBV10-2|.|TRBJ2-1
ASTSGSNEQF
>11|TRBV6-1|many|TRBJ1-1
ASSRPGGAEAF
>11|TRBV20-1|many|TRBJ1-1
SAPDSLNTEAF
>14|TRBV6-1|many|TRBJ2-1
ASSVGRIPKANEQF
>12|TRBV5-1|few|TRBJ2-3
ASSDISARVTQY
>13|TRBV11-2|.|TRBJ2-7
ASSLGGVPAYEQY
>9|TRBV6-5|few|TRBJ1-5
ASRSGTAQH
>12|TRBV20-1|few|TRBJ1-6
SAPRTGEVSPLH
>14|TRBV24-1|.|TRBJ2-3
ATSNGRLAFRDTQY
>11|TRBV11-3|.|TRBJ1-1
ASSLSWAHEAF
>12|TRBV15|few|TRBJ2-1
ATSGLASGNEQF
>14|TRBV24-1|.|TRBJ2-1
ATSDDSGASYNEQF
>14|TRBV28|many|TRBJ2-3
ASSLLAGRRTDTQY
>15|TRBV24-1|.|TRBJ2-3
ATSDPGLAGGPDTQY
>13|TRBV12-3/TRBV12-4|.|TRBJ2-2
ASSTGPVNTGELF
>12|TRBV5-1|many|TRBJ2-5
ASSSGSGRETQY
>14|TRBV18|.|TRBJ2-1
ASSRLQGKGQDEQF
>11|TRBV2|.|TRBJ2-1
ASRGGQTNEQF
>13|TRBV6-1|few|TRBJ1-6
ASIPDSSYNSPLH
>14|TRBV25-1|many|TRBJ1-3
ASSDSEGQGSDTIY
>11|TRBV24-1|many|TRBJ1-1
ATSERGGTEAF
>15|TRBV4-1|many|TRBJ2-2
ASSPGYSGPNTGELF
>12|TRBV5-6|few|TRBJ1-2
ASSWDRGIDGYT
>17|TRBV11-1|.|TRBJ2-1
ASRGAGAGPAGIYNEQF
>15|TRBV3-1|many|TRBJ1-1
ASSQRQGLIMNTEAF
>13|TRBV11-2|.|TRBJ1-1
ASTGGASWNTEAF
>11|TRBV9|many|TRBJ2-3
ASSVGWVDTQY
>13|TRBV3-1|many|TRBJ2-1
ASSPGGPPYNEQF
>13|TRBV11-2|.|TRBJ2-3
ASSRAGRSTDTQY
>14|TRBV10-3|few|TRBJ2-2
AISESNTGMAGELF
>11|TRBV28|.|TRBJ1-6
ASTGTGVSPLH
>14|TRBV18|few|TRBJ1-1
ASSPREQTSGTEAF
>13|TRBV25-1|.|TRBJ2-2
ASSEWGRVAGELF
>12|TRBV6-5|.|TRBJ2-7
ASSYSSANYEQY
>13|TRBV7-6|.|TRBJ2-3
ASSSRGQITDTQY
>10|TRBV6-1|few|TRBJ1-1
ASRAVSTEAF
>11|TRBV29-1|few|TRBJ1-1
SVGGLFDTEAF
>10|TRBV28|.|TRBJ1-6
ASSLFGLPLH
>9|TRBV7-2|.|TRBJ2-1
ASSSPGVQF
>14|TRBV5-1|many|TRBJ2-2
ASSQTGTPGTGELF
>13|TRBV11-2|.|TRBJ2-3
ASSLYRGSTDTQY
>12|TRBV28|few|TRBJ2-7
ASRDAGYPYEQY
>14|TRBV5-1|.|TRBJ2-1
ASSPGMVAGGGEQF
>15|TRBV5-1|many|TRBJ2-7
ASSLAWSSGISYEQY
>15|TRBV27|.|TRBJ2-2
ASSFTSGTPRTGELF
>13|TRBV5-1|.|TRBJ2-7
ASSNGQGAIYEQY
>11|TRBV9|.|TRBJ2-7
ASSAGTGYEQY
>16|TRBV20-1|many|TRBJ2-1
SVPSGTGGSESYNEQF
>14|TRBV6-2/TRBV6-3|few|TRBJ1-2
ASSYSSSGLLYGYT
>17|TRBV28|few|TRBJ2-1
ASPPDPGLAVRGYNEQF
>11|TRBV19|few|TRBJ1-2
ASSIAGNYGYT
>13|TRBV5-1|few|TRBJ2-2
ASSVTGFGGGELF
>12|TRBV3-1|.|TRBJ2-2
ASSQLPNTGELF
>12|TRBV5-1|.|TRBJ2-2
ASSLDREGGELF
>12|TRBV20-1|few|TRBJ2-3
SARGATLTDTQY